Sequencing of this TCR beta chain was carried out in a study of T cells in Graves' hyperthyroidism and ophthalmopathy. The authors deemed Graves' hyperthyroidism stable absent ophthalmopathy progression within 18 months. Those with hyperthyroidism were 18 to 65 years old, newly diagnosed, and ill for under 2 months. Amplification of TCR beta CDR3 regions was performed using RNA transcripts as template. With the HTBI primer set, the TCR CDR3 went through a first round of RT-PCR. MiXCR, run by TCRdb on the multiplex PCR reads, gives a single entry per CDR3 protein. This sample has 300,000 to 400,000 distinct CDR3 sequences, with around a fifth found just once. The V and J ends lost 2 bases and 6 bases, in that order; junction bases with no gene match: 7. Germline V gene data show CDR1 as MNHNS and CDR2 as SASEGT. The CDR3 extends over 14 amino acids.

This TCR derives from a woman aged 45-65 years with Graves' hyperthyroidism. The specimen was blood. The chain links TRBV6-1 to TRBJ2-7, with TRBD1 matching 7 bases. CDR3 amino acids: CASSELVYRGEQYF. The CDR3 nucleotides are TGTGCCAGCAGTGAATTGGTATACAGGGGCGAGCAGTACTTC.